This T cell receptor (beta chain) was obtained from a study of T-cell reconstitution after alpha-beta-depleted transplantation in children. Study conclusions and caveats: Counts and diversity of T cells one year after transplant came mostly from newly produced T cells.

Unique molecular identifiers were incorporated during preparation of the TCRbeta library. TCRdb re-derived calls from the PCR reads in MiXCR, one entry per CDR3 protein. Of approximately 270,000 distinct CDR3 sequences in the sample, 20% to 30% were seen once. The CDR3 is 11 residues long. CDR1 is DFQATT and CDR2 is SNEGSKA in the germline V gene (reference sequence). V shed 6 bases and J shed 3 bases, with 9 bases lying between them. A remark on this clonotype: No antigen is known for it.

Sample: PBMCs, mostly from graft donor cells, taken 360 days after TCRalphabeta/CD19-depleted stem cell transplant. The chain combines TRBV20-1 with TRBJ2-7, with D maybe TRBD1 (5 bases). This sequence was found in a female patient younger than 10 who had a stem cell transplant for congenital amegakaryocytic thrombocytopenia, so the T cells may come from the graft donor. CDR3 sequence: CSAKQDYEQYF. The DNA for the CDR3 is TGCAGTGCGAAACAGGACTACGAGCAGTACTTC.